The clone carrying this T cell receptor beta chain was observed a handful of times. This specimen belongs to a study of blood T cell repertoires in COVID-19. From germline, CDR1 is SEHNR and CDR2 FQNEAQ (reference sequence). Trimming took 4 bases from V and 5 from J, leaving 17 bases between them. This CDR3 is built from 15 residues. TCRdb's copy holds only in-frame clones and misses some; the assay was immunoSEQ multiplex PCR. The data show 250,000 to 300,000 clones, under 90% seen once. The chain employs TRBV7-9 and TRBJ1-2; possible D gene TRBD1, 6 bases. This clonotype originated in an older woman with active or convalescent COVID-19. The specimen sequenced was peripheral blood. The CDR3: CASSSRQVPDYGYTF. In DNA, the CDR3 is TGTGCCAGCAGCTCGAGACAGGTACCGGATTATGGCTACACCTTC.